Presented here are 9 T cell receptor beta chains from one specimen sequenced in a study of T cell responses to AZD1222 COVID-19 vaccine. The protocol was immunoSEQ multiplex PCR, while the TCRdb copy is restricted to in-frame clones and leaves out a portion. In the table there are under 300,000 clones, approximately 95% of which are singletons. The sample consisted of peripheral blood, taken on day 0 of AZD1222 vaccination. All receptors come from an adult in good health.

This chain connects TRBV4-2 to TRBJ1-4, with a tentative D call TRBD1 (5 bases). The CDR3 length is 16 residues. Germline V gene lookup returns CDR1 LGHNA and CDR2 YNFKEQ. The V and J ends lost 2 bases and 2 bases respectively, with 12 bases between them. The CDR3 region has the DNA TGTGCCAGCAGCCAATTCGGGGGGTTCACTAATGAAAAACTGTTTTTT. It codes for CASSQFGGFTNEKLFF.

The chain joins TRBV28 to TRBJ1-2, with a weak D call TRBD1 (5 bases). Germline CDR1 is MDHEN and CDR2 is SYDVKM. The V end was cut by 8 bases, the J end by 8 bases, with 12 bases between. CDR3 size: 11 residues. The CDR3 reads CASRAKGGYTF. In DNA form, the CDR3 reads TGTGCCAGCCGGGCTAAGGGGGGCTACACCTTC.

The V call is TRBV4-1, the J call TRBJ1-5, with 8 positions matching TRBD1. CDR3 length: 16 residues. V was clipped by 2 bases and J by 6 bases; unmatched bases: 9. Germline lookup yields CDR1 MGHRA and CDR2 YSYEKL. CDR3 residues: CASSQFPGQAGQPQHF. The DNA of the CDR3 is TGCGCCAGCAGCCAATTTCCGGGACAGGCAGGTCAGCCCCAGCATTTT.

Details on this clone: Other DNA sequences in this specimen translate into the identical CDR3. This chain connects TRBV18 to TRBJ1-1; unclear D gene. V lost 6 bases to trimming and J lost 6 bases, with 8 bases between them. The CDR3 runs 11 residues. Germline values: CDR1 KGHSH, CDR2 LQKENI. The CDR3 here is CASSLDSEAFF. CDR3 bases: TGTGCCAGCTCCCTAGACTCTGAAGCTTTCTTT.

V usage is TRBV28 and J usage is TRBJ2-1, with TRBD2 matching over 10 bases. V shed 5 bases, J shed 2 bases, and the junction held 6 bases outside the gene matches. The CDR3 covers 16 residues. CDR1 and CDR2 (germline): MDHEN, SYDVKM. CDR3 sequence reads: CASSIPSGGAYNEQFF. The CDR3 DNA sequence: TGTGCCAGCAGTATCCCCAGCGGGGGGGCCTACAATGAGCAGTTCTTC.

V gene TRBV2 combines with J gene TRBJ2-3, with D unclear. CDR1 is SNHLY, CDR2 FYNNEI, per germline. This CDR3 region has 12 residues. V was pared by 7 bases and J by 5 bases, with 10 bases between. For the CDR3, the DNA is TGTGCCAGCACGTCTGTGAGAGATACGCAGTATTTT. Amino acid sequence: CASTSVRDTQYF.

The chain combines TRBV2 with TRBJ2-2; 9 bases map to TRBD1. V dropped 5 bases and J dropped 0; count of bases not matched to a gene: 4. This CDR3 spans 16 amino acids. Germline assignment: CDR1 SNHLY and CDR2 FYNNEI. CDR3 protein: CASSLDRGANTGELFF. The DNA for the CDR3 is TGTGCCAGCAGTTTGGACAGGGGCGCGAACACCGGGGAGCTGTTTTTT.

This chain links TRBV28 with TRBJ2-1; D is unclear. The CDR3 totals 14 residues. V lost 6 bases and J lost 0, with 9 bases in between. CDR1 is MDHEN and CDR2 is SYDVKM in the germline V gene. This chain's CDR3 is CASSPPGSYNEQFF. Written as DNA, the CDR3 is TGTGCCAGCAGCCCCCCGGGCTCCTACAATGAGCAGTTCTTC.

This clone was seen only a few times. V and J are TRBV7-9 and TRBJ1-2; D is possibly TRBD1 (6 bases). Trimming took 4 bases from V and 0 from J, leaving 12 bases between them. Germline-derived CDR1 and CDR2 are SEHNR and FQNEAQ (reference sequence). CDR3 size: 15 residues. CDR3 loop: CASSSARTANYGYTF. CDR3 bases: TGTGCCAGCAGCTCTGCGCGGACAGCTAACTATGGCTACACCTTC. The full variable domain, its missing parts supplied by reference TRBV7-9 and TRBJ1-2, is DTGVSQNPRHKITKRGQNVTFRCDPISEHNRLYWYRQTLGQGPEFLTYFQNEAQLEKSRLLSDRFSAERPKGSFSTLEIQRTEQGDSAMYLCASSSARTANYGYTFGSGTRLTVV.